This TCR beta chain was obtained from a study of Ad26.COV2.S vaccination and SARS-CoV-2 variants. Study-wide findings and caveats: Spike-specific responses of CD8+ and CD4+ T cells were reported to display substantial breadth after vaccination.

From germline, CDR1 is SGHRS and CDR2 YFSETQ. The V gene lost 4 bases and the J gene lost 7 bases, with 30 bases spanning the gap. The CDR3 runs 19 residues. Generated by immunoSEQ multiplex PCR, the TCRdb table keeps only in-frame clones and is missing some. The sample lists under 550,000 clones, around 89% seen once, with around 3.6% in the top ten. Sample treatment: some 20 received Ad26.COV2.S at low or high dose, single or two shots; roughly five received placebo; per-sample allocation not given. Day 63 after the first vaccine or placebo injection was the time point for sampling. The administered vaccine (an Ad26 vector) expressed Wuhan-strain SARS-CoV-2 spike. About this clone: Its antigen is currently unknown.

This chain connects TRBV5-1 to TRBJ2-1; weak D call: TRBD1 (6 bases). The sample consisted of peripheral blood, taken in a trial of Ad26.COV2.S vaccine versus placebo. The source of this sequence is a person aged 18-65 years who received the Ad26.COV2.S COVID-19 vaccine or a placebo. The CDR3 nucleotides read TGCGCCAGCAGCCTTGGCATTTTACTCAGGGACAACCTCAGAAATGAGCAGTTCTTC. Amino acids: CASSLGILLRDNLRNEQFF.